The following is a TCR beta chain sequence with its context. These data originate in a study of T cell changes during pregnancy in multiple sclerosis. Method: immunoSEQ multiplex PCR; TCRdb's copy keeps in-frame clones and lacks some. The sample lists tens of thousands of clones; just over 90% were seen once. There are 12 residues in the CDR3. CDR1 and CDR2 from the germline V gene are SGHVS and FNYEAQ. With V trimmed by 4 bases and J by 9 bases, 5 bases remained unmatched. The J gene is TRBJ2-7, the V gene TRBV7-6; 8 nucleotides align to TRBD1. This TCR was recovered from a female donor in good health, enrolled as a control in a pregnancy study. Sample: peripheral blood, taken in the first trimester of pregnancy. The CDR3 DNA reads as TGTGCCAGCAGCTCGGGACAGGCGGTGCAGTACTTC. It translates to CASSSGQAVQYF.